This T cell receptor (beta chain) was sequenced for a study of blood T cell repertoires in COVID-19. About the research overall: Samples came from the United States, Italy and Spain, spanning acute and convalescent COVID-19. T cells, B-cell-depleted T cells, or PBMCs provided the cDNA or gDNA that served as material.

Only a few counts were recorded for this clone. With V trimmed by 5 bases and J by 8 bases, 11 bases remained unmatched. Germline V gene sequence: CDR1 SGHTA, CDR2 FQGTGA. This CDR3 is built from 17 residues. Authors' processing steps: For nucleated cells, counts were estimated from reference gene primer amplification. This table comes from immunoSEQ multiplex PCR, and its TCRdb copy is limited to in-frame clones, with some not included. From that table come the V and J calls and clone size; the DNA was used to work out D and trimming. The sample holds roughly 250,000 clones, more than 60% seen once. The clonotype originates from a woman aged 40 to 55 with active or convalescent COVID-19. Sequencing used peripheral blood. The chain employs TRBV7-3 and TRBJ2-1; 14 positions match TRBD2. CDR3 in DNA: TGTGCCAGCAGCCTAGGACTAGCGGGGGGCGCCCTAGATGAGCAGTTCTTC. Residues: CASSLGLAGGALDEQFF.